This passage covers 27 T cell receptor beta chains from one sample sequenced in a study of shared clonotypes between healthy human individuals. Clones were sequenced by immunoSEQ multiplex PCR, and TCRdb holds only the in-frame ones, with some missing. The table lists more than 900,000 clones, about 84% of them singletons. Sequenced: memory CD4+ T cells from PBMCs. Subset of the sample: CD45RA-negative fraction. These receptors came from a man aged 18 to 29 in good health. Some clones in this sample may be carry-over from other donors' samples.

The chain uses TRBV27 and TRBJ2-7; weak D call: TRBD2 (6 bases). V was clipped by 6 bases and J by 3 bases, with 15 bases between them. The CDR3 runs 14 residues. CDR1 and CDR2 from the germline V gene are MNHEY and SMNVEV (reference sequence). CDR3 nucleotide sequence: TGTGCCAGCAGCTCCCACGGAGGGTACTACGAGCAGTACTTC. Its protein product is CASSSHGGYYEQYF.

For this clone: This likely came from a read error, as a far larger clone is one base away. The V call is TRBV7-8, the J call TRBJ2-7, with a possible D match to TRBD2 (7 bases). V was clipped by 10 bases and J by 5 bases, with 18 bases between them. Germline CDR1 is SGHVS and CDR2 is FQNEAQ. The CDR3 is made up of 13 amino acids. The CDR3, as DNA: TGTGCCACCACCGTACGGGGGGCAAACGAGCAGTACTTC. This translates into CATTVRGANEQYF.

The chain is built from TRBV25-1 and TRBJ1-4, with 10 bases identical to TRBD1. From germline, CDR1 is MGHDK and CDR2 SYGVNS. With 6 bases clipped from V and 4 bases from J, the junction kept 5 bases outside the gene matches. CDR3 length equals 15 residues. In DNA form, the CDR3 reads TGTGCCAGCAGGGCCGGACAGGGGGATAATGAAAAACTGTTTTTT. This translates into CASRAGQGDNEKLFF.

V is TRBV7-2 and J is TRBJ2-7, with D maybe TRBD2 (5 bases). The CDR3 covers 16 residues. V lost 5 bases and J lost 3, with 20 bases in between. The germline V gene encodes CDR1 SGHTA and CDR2 FQGNSA. CDR3 protein: CASSPTGKSPGYEQYF. The DNA for the CDR3 is TGTGCCAGCAGCCCCACCGGGAAAAGCCCGGGCTACGAGCAGTACTTC. The whole variable domain, filled in from reference TRBV7-2 and TRBJ2-7, reads GAGVSQSPSNKVTEKGKDVELRCDPISGHTALYWYRQSLGQGLEFLIYFQGNSAPDKSGLPSDRFSAERTGGSVSTLTIQRTQQEDSAVYLCASSPTGKSPGYEQYFGPGTRLTVT.

The sample holds a few counts of this clone. The V call is TRBV2, the J call TRBJ2-4; 7 bases agree with TRBD2. CDR1 SNHLY and CDR2 FYNNEI come from the germline V gene. CDR3 size: 14 residues. Losses at the gene ends were 7 bases for V and 2 bases for J; bases not matched to a gene: 5. CDR3 in DNA: TGTGCCAGCACTGCCGGGACTACCAAAAACATTCAGTACTTC. It codes for CASTAGTTKNIQYF.

The chain is built from TRBV5-6 and TRBJ2-1; the match to TRBD1 covers 9 bases. The length of the CDR3 is 15 residues. Trimming cost V 2 bases and J 5 bases; bases outside gene matches: 5. The germline V gene encodes CDR1 SGHDT and CDR2 YYEEEE. CDR3 sequence (DNA): TGTGCCAGCAGCTTCCTAGGACAGGGGAACAATGAGCAGTTCTTC. Amino acids: CASSFLGQGNNEQFF.

Turning to this clone: Other DNA variants within this sample encode the same CDR3. The chain recombines TRBV5-1 with TRBJ2-7, with D possibly matching TRBD1 (5 bases). Germline-derived CDR1 and CDR2 are SGHRS and YFSETQ. V gave up 0 bases and J gave up 6 bases, with 7 bases separating them. CDR3 size: 12 residues. CDR3 nucleotide sequence: TGCGCCAGCAGCTTGGCCCAGGGCGAGCAGTACTTC. Its protein product is CASSLAQGEQYF.

The chain couples TRBV4-1 to TRBJ2-3; 12 bases fit TRBD2. The germline gives CDR1 MGHRA, CDR2 YSYEKL. The junction had 19 bases not matched to a gene; V was cut back by 1 base and J by 8 bases. The CDR3 consists of 20 residues. As DNA, the CDR3 is TGCGCCAGCAGCCAAGGCGCTCCGGGACTAGCGGGCCGCCCTTTAGGTACGCAGTATTTT. This codes for CASSQGAPGLAGRPLGTQYF.

The chain carries TRBV7-9 and TRBJ2-5; D may match TRBD1 or TRBD2 (5 bases each). Between the trimmed V and J ends, which lost 5 bases and 5 bases, there was a span of 18 bases. Per germline, CDR1 SEHNR and CDR2 FQNEAQ (reference sequence). The CDR3 is made up of 15 amino acids. The CDR3 loop is CASSQRGRESETQYF. CDR3 nucleotides: TGTGCCAGCAGCCAAAGGGGCAGGGAGTCGGAGACCCAGTACTTC.

This chain joins TRBV4-1 and TRBJ2-2, with 12 bases identical to TRBD2. Trimming took 4 bases from V and 3 from J; bases not matched to a gene: 6. The CDR3 has 17 amino acids. Germline loops: CDR1 MGHRA, CDR2 YSYEKL. CDR3 coding DNA: TGCGCCAGCAGCCGGGGCCTAGCGGGAGGGGACACCGGGGAGCTGTTTTTT. It yields the protein CASSRGLAGGDTGELFF.

This CDR3 is CASSPRLAGGSYNEQFF. CDR3 coding DNA: TGTGCCAGCAGCCCCCGACTAGCGGGGGGCTCCTACAATGAGCAGTTCTTC. The gene calls are TRBV7-2 and TRBJ2-1, with TRBD2 identical over 13 bases. With 5 bases clipped from V and 0 bases from J, the junction kept 4 bases outside the gene matches. There are 17 residues in the CDR3. The germline gives CDR1 SGHTA, CDR2 FQGNSA. The full variable domain, completed using reference TRBV7-2 and TRBJ2-1, is GAGVSQSPSNKVTEKGKDVELRCDPISGHTALYWYRQSLGQGLEFLIYFQGNSAPDKSGLPSDRFSAERTGGSVSTLTIQRTQQEDSAVYLCASSPRLAGGSYNEQFFGPGTRLTVL.

The chain carries TRBV29-1 and TRBJ2-2; D perhaps matches TRBD2 (7 bases). The germline V gene has CDR1 SQVTM and CDR2 ANQGSEA. With 6 bases removed from V and 7 bases from J, the gap between germline ends came to 15 bases. This CDR3 spans 13 amino acids. The CDR3 protein is CSVGGGQVGELFF. DNA of the CDR3: TGCAGCGTAGGGGGAGGGCAGGTCGGGGAGCTGTTTTTT.

Comments on this clone: The same CDR3 arises from other DNA sequences in this sample as well. The genes are TRBV11-2 and TRBJ1-2, with D uncertain. The CDR3 has 13 residues. Germline V gene data show CDR1 as SGHAT and CDR2 as FQNNGV. V lost 3 bases, J lost 0 bases, and 5 bases lay in between. This CDR3 reads CASSFGTNYGYTF. In nucleotides, the CDR3 is TGTGCCAGCAGCTTCGGTACTAACTATGGCTACACCTTC. Looking up the rest from reference TRBV11-2 and TRBJ1-2 gives the full variable domain: EAGVAQSPRYKIIEKRQSVAFWCNPISGHATLYWYQQILGQGPKLLIQFQNNGVVDDSQLPKDRFSAERLKGVDSTLKIQPAKLEDSAVYLCASSFGTNYGYTFGSGTRLTVV.

In this sample, this clone turned up a few times. The J gene is TRBJ1-1, the V gene TRBV2; D is unresolved. Germline CDR1 is SNHLY and CDR2 is FYNNEI. Trimming shortened V by 4 bases and J by 1 base, and 10 bases separated the two germline ends. The CDR3 extends over 14 amino acids. The CDR3 loop is CASSVRTANTEAFF. The CDR3 DNA follows: TGTGCCAGCAGTGTGAGGACGGCGAACACTGAAGCTTTCTTT.

The V and J genes are TRBV7-8 and TRBJ2-3; 8 nucleotides align to TRBD1. V dropped 1 base and J dropped 4; count of bases not matched to a gene: 7. Germline assignment: CDR1 SGHVS and CDR2 FQNEAQ. This CDR3 is 16 amino acids long. The CDR3 region is CASSLDGRGLADTQYF. DNA of the CDR3: TGTGCCAGCAGCTTAGACGGCAGGGGGCTCGCAGATACGCAGTATTTT.

This clone appeared many times. The chain employs TRBV28 and TRBJ2-3; 10 bases align to TRBD1. The CDR3 covers 16 residues. Germline V gene data show CDR1 as MDHEN and CDR2 as SYDVKM. V was pared by 3 bases and J by 4 bases, with 7 bases of the junction left unmatched. CDR3 amino acids: CASSLRGQGRADTQYF. The CDR3 DNA reads as TGTGCCAGCAGTTTGAGGGGACAGGGGCGCGCAGATACGCAGTATTTT.

CDR3 sequence reads: CASRLGTSHNEQFF. DNA of the CDR3: TGCGCCAGCAGATTGGGGACTAGTCACAATGAGCAGTTCTTC. The J gene is TRBJ2-1, the V gene TRBV10-2; 8 nucleotides align to TRBD2. With V trimmed by 6 bases and J by 5 bases, 6 bases remained unmatched. CDR3 length: 14 amino acids. The V gene's germline CDR1 is WSHSY and CDR2 SAAADI.

This sequence joins TRBV28 and TRBJ2-1, with 13 bases identical to TRBD2. Germline CDR1 is MDHEN and CDR2 is SYDVKM. This CDR3 has 14 residues. V shed 4 bases and J 9 bases; nucleotides not matched to a gene: 3. The CDR3 DNA follows: TGTGCCAGCAGTTCCGGACTAGCGGGAGCTGAGCAGTTCTTC. It translates to CASSSGLAGAEQFF.

The chain employs TRBV30 and TRBJ1-5; D gene unclear. V was clipped by 0 bases and J by 2 bases, with 11 bases between them. The CDR3 consists of 15 residues. The V gene's germline CDR1 is GTSNPN and CDR2 SVGIG (reference sequence). The chain's CDR3 is CAWSVQHIGNQPQHF. The CDR3 nucleotides read TGTGCCTGGAGTGTACAGCATATCGGCAATCAGCCCCAGCATTTT.

Note on this clone: Other DNA sequences in the same sample also yield this CDR3. This chain links TRBV6-5 with TRBJ1-2; D remains unclear. The V end was cut by 0 bases, the J end by 4 bases, with 9 bases between. The CDR3 is 14 amino acids. Germline-derived CDR1 and CDR2 are MNHEY and SVGAGI. The CDR3 reads CASSYSNRGYGYTF. As DNA, the CDR3 is TGTGCCAGCAGTTACTCTAACCGGGGCTATGGCTACACCTTC.

The chain links TRBV5-1 to TRBJ2-7; 9 bases align to TRBD2. V was pared by 0 bases and J by 4 bases, with 5 bases of the junction left unmatched. The CDR3 runs 15 residues. Germline CDR1 reads SGHRS; CDR2 reads YFSETQ. This CDR3 reads CASSLALAGNYEQYF. The CDR3 nucleotides are TGCGCCAGCAGCTTGGCGCTAGCGGGAAATTACGAGCAGTACTTC. Full variable domain (outside the CDR3, taken from reference TRBV5-1 and TRBJ2-7): KAGVTQTPRYLIKTRGQQVTLSCSPISGHRSVSWYQQTPGQGLQFLFEYFSETQRNKGNFPGRFSGRQFSNSRSEMNVSTLELGDSALYLCASSLALAGNYEQYFGPGTRLTVT.

The table lists this clone with a count of one. This sequence joins TRBV7-2 and TRBJ1-2, with D possibly matching TRBD1 (6 bases). Per germline, CDR1 SGHTA and CDR2 FQGNSA. This CDR3 region has 14 residues. V lost 5 bases to trimming and J lost 4 bases, with 14 bases between them. The CDR3 DNA follows: TGTGCCAGCAGCCCGACACAGGGCGGCTATGGCTACACCTTC. It yields the protein CASSPTQGGYGYTF. The full variable domain, rest sourced from reference TRBV7-2 and TRBJ1-2, is GAGVSQSPSNKVTEKGKDVELRCDPISGHTALYWYRQSLGQGLEFLIYFQGNSAPDKSGLPSDRFSAERTGGSVSTLTIQRTQQEDSAVYLCASSPTQGGYGYTFGSGTRLTVV.

V and J are TRBV2 and TRBJ1-3; 8 bases are shared with TRBD1. CDR3 size: 13 residues. The junction had 4 bases not matched to a gene; V was cut back by 8 bases and J by 4 bases. Germline values: CDR1 SNHLY, CDR2 FYNNEI. The CDR3 spells CASWTGTGNTIYF. DNA of the CDR3: TGTGCCAGCTGGACAGGGACAGGAAACACCATATATTTT.

The chain recombines TRBV28 with TRBJ2-7, with 10 bases lining up with TRBD1. The CDR3 extends over 15 amino acids. CDR1 and CDR2 from the germline V gene are MDHEN and SYDVKM. After removal of 1 base from V and 6 bases from J, the junction contained 6 bases not matched to a gene. CDR3 region: CASSLSRTGGSEQYF. CDR3 nucleotide sequence: TGTGCCAGCAGTTTATCCCGGACAGGGGGTTCCGAGCAGTACTTC.

The chain is built from TRBV2 and TRBJ1-4, with D maybe TRBD1 (6 bases). CDR1 and CDR2 from the germline V gene are SNHLY and FYNNEI. The ends were cut back, 3 bases at V and 9 bases at J, with 14 bases in the middle. CDR3 size: 14 residues. CDR3 in amino acids: CASSDQGSGKKLFF. CDR3 DNA: TGTGCCAGCAGTGATCAGGGGAGTGGTAAAAAACTGTTTTTT.

As to this clone: Distinct nucleotide sequences in the sample also encode this CDR3. The rearrangement joins TRBV28 to TRBJ2-1, with D unresolved. Germline V CDR1 and CDR2: MDHEN, SYDVKM. This CDR3 has 12 amino acids. V lost 6 bases and J lost 8, with 11 bases in between. The CDR3 nucleotides read TGTGCCAGCAGCCCTCGACTTCATGAGCAGTTCTTC. Encoded protein: CASSPRLHEQFF.

This clone occurred once. The rearrangement links TRBV6-6 to TRBJ1-1, with 9 bases matching TRBD1. Losses at the gene ends were 6 bases for V and 0 bases for J; bases not matched to a gene: 2. Germline V gene lookup returns CDR1 MNHNY and CDR2 SVGAGI (reference sequence). The CDR3 spans 14 residues. The CDR3 DNA is TGTGCCAGCAGCTGGACAGGGGTGAACACTGAAGCTTTCTTT. It specifies CASSWTGVNTEAFF.